These 17 T cell receptor beta chains share one sample of origin, sequenced in a study of blood T cells in healthy people across ages. A second PCR of about 7 to 12 cycles used a sample-barcoded 5' primer and a J-beta primer mix. Each CDR3 protein gets one entry after TCRdb re-called the 5' RACE reads with MiXCR. Among 650,000 to 1,000,000 distinct CDR3 sequences listed, approximately 35% were seen once. Sequences were obtained from blood. Receptors were obtained from a man aged 18 to 30 in good health.

The chain uses TRBV4-3 and TRBJ2-2; D may be TRBD2 (5 bases). Germline V gene sequence: CDR1 LGHNA, CDR2 YSLEER. The V and J ends lost 2 bases and 5 bases respectively, with 12 bases between them. The CDR3 runs to 15 residues. CDR3 DNA: TGCGCCAGCAGCCAAATCCGGGAAGGGACCGGGGAGCTGTTTTTT. Protein sequence: CASSQIREGTGELFF.

A note on this clonotype: The junction departs from the called germline gene at one end, perhaps through a read error. The J gene is TRBJ1-2, the V gene TRBV12-3 or TRBV12-4; a possible D gene is TRBD1 (6 bases). CDR3 length equals 13 residues. The CDR3 DNA reads TGTGCCGGCAGTTTATCCAGGGGCGGTGGCTACACCTTC. The encoded protein is CAGSLSRGGGYTF.

This clonotype appeared a few times. The chain uses TRBV7-8 and TRBJ1-1; no reliable D call. The CDR3 loop spans 14 amino acids. The germline gives CDR1 SGHVS, CDR2 FQNEAQ. V was cut by 5 bases and J by 4 bases, with 14 bases left in between. The CDR3 sequence: CASSRGRSSTEAFF. The CDR3 DNA reads TGTGCCAGCAGCCGAGGACGGTCCTCCACTGAAGCTTTCTTT.

CDR3 amino acids: CASSWGAGGSQPQHF. DNA for the CDR3: TGTGCCAGCAGCTGGGGCGCGGGGGGGAGTCAGCCCCAGCATTTT. The chain joins TRBV6-2 or TRBV6-3 to TRBJ1-5; D may be TRBD1 (5 bases). Trimming took off 6 bases at V and 6 bases at J, with 18 bases between the two ends. CDR1 is MNHEY and CDR2 is SVGEGT in the germline V gene. The CDR3 covers 15 residues.

The chain couples TRBV24-1 to TRBJ2-3; maybe TRBD1 (6 bases). The CDR3 has 14 amino acids. Deletions cut 9 bases from V and 2 bases from J, with 14 bases between. CDR1 and CDR2 from the germline V gene are KGHDR and SFDVKD. In nucleotides, the CDR3 is TGTGCCACCTCTCGGGACACCTACACAGATACGCAGTATTTT. Residues: CATSRDTYTDTQYF.

J is TRBJ1-4 and V is TRBV4-2; TRBD1 agrees at 7 bases. Germline CDR1 and CDR2: LGHNA and YNFKEQ. The CDR3 is 18 residues long. J was trimmed by 4 bases and V by 1 base; bases with no gene match: 12. The CDR3 sequence is CASSQGVAGGTVNEKLFF. For the CDR3, the DNA is TGTGCCAGCAGCCAAGGAGTCGCGGGAGGGACAGTTAATGAAAAACTGTTTTTT.

The chain joins TRBV10-3 to TRBJ1-2; no reliable D call. Germline values: CDR1 ENHRY, CDR2 SYGVKD. V lost 7 bases, J lost 4 bases, and 13 bases lay in between. The CDR3 covers 13 residues. The CDR3 DNA reads TGTGCCATCACTACGGACCCCCTCTATGGCTACACCTTC. The encoded protein is CAITTDPLYGYTF.

This chain uses TRBV6-2 or TRBV6-3 with TRBJ1-4; no reliable D call. CDR3 length: 15 amino acids. The germline CDR1 and CDR2 sequences are MNHEY and SVGEGT. The V end lost 6 bases, the J end lost 0 bases, and 11 bases lay between the germline ends. The CDR3 DNA is TGTGCCAGCAGCCCCGGGCTTACAACTAATGAAAAACTGTTTTTT. Amino acids: CASSPGLTTNEKLFF.

The chain couples TRBV6-1 to TRBJ1-1, with D maybe TRBD1 (5 bases). V lost 4 bases and J lost 6, with 12 bases in between. The CDR3 loop spans 13 amino acids. In germline, CDR1 is MNHNS, CDR2 SASEGT. CDR3 DNA: TGTGCCAGCAGTGGGGGACCGTGGTCTGAAGCTTTCTTT. Protein sequence: CASSGGPWSEAFF.

Only a few counts were recorded for this clonotype. The V call is TRBV5-1, the J call TRBJ2-3; 12 bases fit TRBD1. From germline, CDR1 is SGHRS and CDR2 YFSETQ. Germline trimming cut 4 bases from V and 4 bases from J; bases unmatched to any gene: 7. CDR3 length: 16 residues. The CDR3 DNA is TGCGCCAGCAGCCCGGGACAGGGGGCGCGTGCAGATACGCAGTATTTT. It yields the protein CASSPGQGARADTQYF.

The J gene is TRBJ2-5, the V gene TRBV6-1; D unclear. The J call is uncertain, as TRBJ2-7 better fits the DNA end. The CDR3 extends over 16 amino acids. The germline CDR1 and CDR2 sequences are MNHNS and SASEGT. This chain's CDR3 is CASSKWTADGLGEQYF. Here the CDR3 DNA reads TGTGCCAGCAGTAAATGGACGGCTGATGGATTGGGCGAGCAGTACTTC.

A note on this clonotype: A much larger clone is a single base away; this may be a read error. The V gene is TRBV7-2, the J gene TRBJ2-5; D tentatively reads TRBD1 or TRBD2 (5 bases each). In germline, CDR1 is SGHTA, CDR2 FQGNSA. The CDR3 runs to 14 residues. The CDR3 DNA reads as TGTGCCAGCAGCTTAGATAGGGACCAAGGGACCCAGTACTTC. Its protein is CASSLDRDQGTQYF.

A few counts support this clonotype. The chain couples TRBV9 to TRBJ2-5; D not certain. Germline V gives CDR1 SGDLS, CDR2 YYNGEE. V lost 4 bases to trimming and J lost 4 bases, with 17 bases between them. The CDR3 is 15 amino acids. The CDR3 sequence is CASSPGPQLSETQYF. The CDR3 nucleotides read TGTGCCAGCAGCCCTGGACCCCAATTATCAGAGACCCAGTACTTC.

This clonotype turned up a few times. The chain employs TRBV4-1 and TRBJ1-2; TRBD1 agrees at 7 bases. J gave up 3 bases and V 0 bases, and 1 base lay outside the gene matches. CDR3 length: 14 amino acids. CDR1 and CDR2 from the germline V gene are MGHRA and YSYEKL. As DNA, the CDR3 is TGCGCCAGCAGCCAAGAGACAGGGTACTATGGCTACACCTTC. It translates to CASSQETGYYGYTF.

The J gene is TRBJ1-6, the V gene TRBV10-3, with 7 positions matching TRBD1. Germline V CDR1 and CDR2: ENHRY, SYGVKD. The CDR3 contains 14 residues. Germline trimming cut 4 bases from V and 5 bases from J; bases unmatched to any gene: 2. The CDR3 bases are TGTGCCATCAGTGGAGACAGGGATAATTCACCCCTCCACTTT. Translation gives CAISGDRDNSPLHF.

This clonotype has a handful of counts. The chain employs TRBV27 and TRBJ1-1, with D uncertain. The CDR3 is 13 residues long. Per germline, CDR1 MNHEY and CDR2 SMNVEV (reference sequence). The ends were cut back, 0 bases at V and 3 bases at J, with 5 bases in the middle. The CDR3 DNA follows: TGTGCCAGCAGTTTATCGGTGGACACTGAAGCTTTCTTT. The encoded protein is CASSLSVDTEAFF.

The chain combines TRBV9 with TRBJ2-7, with 7 positions matching TRBD2. The CDR3 has 15 amino acids. The germline V gene encodes CDR1 SGDLS and CDR2 YYNGEE. J was trimmed by 7 bases and V by 0 bases; bases with no gene match: 10. The CDR3 DNA is TGTGCCAGCAGCGTAGTCGGGGGGATCTACAATGAGCAGTACTTC. The encoded protein is CASSVVGGIYNEQYF.